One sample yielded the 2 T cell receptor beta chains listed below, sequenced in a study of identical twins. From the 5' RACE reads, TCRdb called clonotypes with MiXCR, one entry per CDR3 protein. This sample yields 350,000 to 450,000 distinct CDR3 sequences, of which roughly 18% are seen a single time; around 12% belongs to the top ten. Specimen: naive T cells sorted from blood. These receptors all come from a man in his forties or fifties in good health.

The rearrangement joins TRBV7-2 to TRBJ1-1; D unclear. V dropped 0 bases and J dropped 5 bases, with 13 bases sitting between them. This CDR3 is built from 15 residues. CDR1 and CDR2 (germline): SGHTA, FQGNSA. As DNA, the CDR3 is TGTGCCAGCAGCTTAGCGCCGAGGGTCGGGACTGAAGCTTTCTTT. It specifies CASSLAPRVGTEAFF.

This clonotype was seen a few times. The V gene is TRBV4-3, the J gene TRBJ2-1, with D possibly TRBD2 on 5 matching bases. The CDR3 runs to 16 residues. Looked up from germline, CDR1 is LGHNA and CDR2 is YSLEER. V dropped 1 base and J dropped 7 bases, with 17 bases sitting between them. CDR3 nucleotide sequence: TGCGCCAGCAGCCAAGTCCGGGGATACAAATTGAATGAGCAGTTCTTC. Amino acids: CASSQVRGYKLNEQFF.